The 3 T cell receptor beta chains given below trace back to one sample, sequenced in a study of memory CD4+ T cells and cytomegalovirus serostatus. Single viable CD3+CD4+CD8-CD45RO+ cells were sorted as the memory CD4+ T cells. This table comes from immunoSEQ multiplex PCR, and its TCRdb copy is limited to in-frame clones, with some not included. The profile covers tens of thousands of clones, with more than 60% appearing a single time and less than 0.95% taken by the ten largest. Input material: memory CD4+ T cells from blood. Source of these receptors: an adult in good health and CMV-seronegative.

This chain connects TRBV7-9 to TRBJ2-1, with a possible D match to TRBD1 (6 bases). V was trimmed by 5 bases and J by 0 bases, leaving 11 bases between them. Germline V lookup: CDR1 SEHNR, CDR2 FQNEAQ (reference sequence). The CDR3 runs to 15 residues. The CDR3 DNA follows: TGTGCCAGCAGCGACACAGGGCCCTCCTACAATGAGCAGTTCTTC. This sequence encodes CASSDTGPSYNEQFF.

The chain combines TRBV15 with TRBJ2-1; no definite D call. V was clipped by 0 bases and J by 5 bases, with 20 bases between them. In germline, CDR1 is LNHNV, CDR2 YYDKDF (reference sequence). The CDR3 is 18 amino acids. The CDR3 nucleotides are TGTGCCACCAGCAGAGATCCTTCGACCCACTCCAGAAACAATGAGCAGTTCTTC. Encoded protein: CATSRDPSTHSRNNEQFF.

The chain has TRBV5-1 and TRBJ1-4; TRBD1 aligns across 12 bases. Unmatched junction bases numbered 9, after V lost 2 bases and J lost 7 bases. The CDR3 is made up of 17 amino acids. Looked up from germline, CDR1 is SGHRS and CDR2 is YFSETQ. This CDR3 is CASSFAGTGGGGEKLFF. The DNA for the CDR3 is TGCGCCAGCAGCTTCGCCGGGACAGGGGGCGGAGGTGAAAAACTGTTTTTT.